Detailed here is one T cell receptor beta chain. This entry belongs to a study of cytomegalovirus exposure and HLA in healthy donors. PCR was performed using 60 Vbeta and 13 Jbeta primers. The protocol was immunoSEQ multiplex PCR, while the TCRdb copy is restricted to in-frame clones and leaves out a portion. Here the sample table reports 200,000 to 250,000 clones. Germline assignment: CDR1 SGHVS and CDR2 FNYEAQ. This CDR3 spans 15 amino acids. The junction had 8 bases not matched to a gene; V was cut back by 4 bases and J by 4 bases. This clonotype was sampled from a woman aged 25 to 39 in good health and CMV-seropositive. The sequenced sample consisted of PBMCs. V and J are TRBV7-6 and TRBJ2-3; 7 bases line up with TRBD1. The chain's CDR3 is CASSSVHRGSDTQYF. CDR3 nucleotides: TGTGCCAGCAGCTCAGTACACAGGGGATCAGATACGCAGTATTTT.